What follows is one T cell receptor beta chain and its context. Clones were read by immunoSEQ multiplex PCR, and TCRdb kept only the in-frame ones, dropping some. The top ten clones hold under 3.5% of a sample with a few hundred thousand clones, approximately 81% of them seen once. This sample is part of a study of blood T cell repertoires in COVID-19. Sequencing was done on a sample of peripheral blood. This sequence was found in a man between 45 and 60 years old who had recovered from COVID-19.

As DNA, the CDR3 is TGTGCCAGTAGGGCAGGGGGCCAAGAGACCCAGTACTTC. It encodes CASRAGGQETQYF. The V and J genes are TRBV19 and TRBJ2-5, with TRBD1 matching over 7 bases. After removal of 6 bases from V and 1 base from J, the junction contained 2 bases not matched to a gene. This CDR3 is 13 amino acids long. In germline, CDR1 is LNHDA, CDR2 SQIVND (reference sequence).